This record looks at one T cell receptor (beta chain) sequence and its context. Antigen unknown. These data originate in a study of cytomegalovirus exposure and HLA in healthy donors. The ends were cut back, 3 bases at V and 9 bases at J, with 17 bases in the middle. The CDR3 totals 15 residues. The V gene's germline CDR1 is MNHEY and CDR2 SMNVEV (reference sequence). Study findings and constraints: Cytomegalovirus status was reportedly diagnosed by the classifier with high specificity and sensitivity. Sequencing probably produced one cluster of sequence variants that were highly shared.

Use of 60 Vbeta and 13 Jbeta primers characterized the PCR. The repertoire was sequenced with immunoSEQ multiplex PCR; TCRdb's copy has only in-frame clones and lacks some. The data hold approximately 200,000 clones, with about 80% observed a single time. Though nominally healthy at sampling, donors likely had unrecorded immune exposures. The sequence was obtained from a young woman in good health and CMV-seropositive. This rearrangement joins TRBV27 to TRBJ1-4; D possibly corresponds to TRBD1 (6 bases). The sequenced sample consisted of PBMCs. CDR3 DNA: TGTGCCAGCAGTTTCGGGGGGCACCCCCTGAAAAAACTGTTTTTT. It specifies CASSFGGHPLKKLFF.